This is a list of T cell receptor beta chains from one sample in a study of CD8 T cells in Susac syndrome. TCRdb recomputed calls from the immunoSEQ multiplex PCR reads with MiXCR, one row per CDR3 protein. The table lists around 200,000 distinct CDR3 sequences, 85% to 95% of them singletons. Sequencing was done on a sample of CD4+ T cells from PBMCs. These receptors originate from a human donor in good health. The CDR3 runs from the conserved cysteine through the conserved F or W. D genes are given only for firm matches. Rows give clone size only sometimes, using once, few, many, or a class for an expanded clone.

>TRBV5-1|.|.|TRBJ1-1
TGCGCCAGCAGCTTGCAAGGGGCGGGGTCGAGGGGTACTGAAGCTTTCTTT
CASSLQGAGSRGTEAFF
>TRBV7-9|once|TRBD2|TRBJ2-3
TGTGCCAGCAGGGATAGCGGGTCAGATACGCAGTATTTT
CASRDSGSDTQYF
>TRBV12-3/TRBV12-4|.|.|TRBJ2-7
TGTGCCAGCAGTCCTTTCCTCTACGAGCAGTACTTC
CASSPFLYEQYF
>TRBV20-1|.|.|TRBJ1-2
TGCAGTCCCCGGGGAGGGGCTGACTATGGCTACACCTTC
CSPRGGADYGYTF
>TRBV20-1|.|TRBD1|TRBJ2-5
TGCAGTGCGCCAGACAGGGGACGGGAGACCCAGTACTTC
CSAPDRGRETQYF
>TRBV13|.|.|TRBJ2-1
TGTGCCAGCAGCCCGGGACCAGACAATGAGCAGTTCTTC
CASSPGPDNEQFF
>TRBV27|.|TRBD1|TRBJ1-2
TGTGCCAGCAGCCTTACAGGGGGAGGATATGGCTACACCTTC
CASSLTGGGYGYTF
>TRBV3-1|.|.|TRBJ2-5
TGTGCCAGCAGCCCTTCGATGGCGGAAGAGACCCAGTACTTC
CASSPSMAEETQYF
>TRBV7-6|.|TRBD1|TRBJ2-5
TGTGCCAGCAGCCCGACAGGGGGAGTCGTGGAGACCCAGTACTTC
CASSPTGGVVETQYF
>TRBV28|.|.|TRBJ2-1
TGTGCCAGCAGTGCGGCCCGAAGAGTAAATGAGCAGTTCTTC
CASSAARRVNEQFF
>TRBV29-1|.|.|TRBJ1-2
TGCAGCGTTGGGTCGGGGGTCTATGGCTACACCTTC
CSVGSGVYGYTF
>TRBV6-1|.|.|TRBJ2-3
TGTGCCAGCAGTGAAGTTGGAGTCTCAGATACGCAGTATTTT
CASSEVGVSDTQYF
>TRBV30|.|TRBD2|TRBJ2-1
TGTGCCTGGAGTGGGGACTACGACAATGAGCAGTTCTTC
CAWSGDYDNEQFF
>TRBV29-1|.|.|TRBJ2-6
TGCAGCGCCGTGGGACACCTCGACTCTGGGGCCAACGTCCTGACTTTC
CSAVGHLDSGANVLTF
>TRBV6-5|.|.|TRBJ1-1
TGTGCCAGCAGTTTAGAACCCGGGACTGAAGCTTTCTTT
CASSLEPGTEAFF
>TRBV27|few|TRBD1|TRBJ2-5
TGTGCCAGCAGTCCTACAGGGACAGGTCAAGAGACCCAGTACTTC
CASSPTGTGQETQYF
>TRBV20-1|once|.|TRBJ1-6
TGCAGTGCTAGGGCCCGGGACACCTCTGTCGGATCACCCCTCCACTTT
CSARARDTSVGSPLHF
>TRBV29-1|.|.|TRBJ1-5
TGCAGCGTTGTAGAGGGATCAACGCACCAGCCCCAGCATTTT
CSVVEGSTHQPQHF
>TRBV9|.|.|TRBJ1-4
TGTGCCAGCAGCCGGGGAAGTGAAAAACTGTTTTTT
CASSRGSEKLFF
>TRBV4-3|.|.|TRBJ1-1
TGCGCCAGCAGCCGAGTCCCAGCATCCCCAGCTTTCTTT
CASSRVPASPAFF
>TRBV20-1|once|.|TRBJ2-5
TGCAGTGCTCGCGACTTAATAGGGGAGACCCAGTACTTC
CSARDLIGETQYF
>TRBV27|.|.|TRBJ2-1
TGTGCCAGCAATGCCGCGGGACAGAGATACAATGAGCAGTTCTTC
CASNAAGQRYNEQFF
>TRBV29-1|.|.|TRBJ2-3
TGCAGCGTTGAGGGGACCCGTTTAGATACGCAGTATTTT
CSVEGTRLDTQYF
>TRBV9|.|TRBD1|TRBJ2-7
TGTGCCAGCAGCACCGGACAGGCCTCCTACGAGCAGTACTTC
CASSTGQASYEQYF
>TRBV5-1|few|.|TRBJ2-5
TGTGCCAGCAGCTTAGTCGGGCAGGGCCAAGAGACCCAGTACTTC
CASSLVGQGQETQYF
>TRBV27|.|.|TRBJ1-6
TGTGCCAGCAGTTTTGTTGGGGGACGGCTTGGTTCACCCCTCCACTTT
CASSFVGGRLGSPLHF
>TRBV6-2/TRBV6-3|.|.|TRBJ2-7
TGTGCCAGCAGCACCGCCTACGAGCAGTACTTC
CASSTAYEQYF
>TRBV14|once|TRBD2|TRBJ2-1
TGTGCCAGCAGCCAAGAGGTTAGGGCTAGCGGGCACAATGAGCAGTTCTTC
CASSQEVRASGHNEQFF
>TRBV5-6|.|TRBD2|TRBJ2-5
TGTGCCAGCAGCTTGACCCGCGGGGGGACAGAGACCCAGTACTTC
CASSLTRGGTETQYF
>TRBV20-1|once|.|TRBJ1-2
TGCAGTGCTAGAGTTCGGACAGACTATGGCTACACCTTC
CSARVRTDYGYTF
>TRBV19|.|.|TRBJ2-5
TGTGCCAGTAGTGAGGTGGGGGAGACCCAGTACTTC
CASSEVGETQYF
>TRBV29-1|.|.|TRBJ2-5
TGCAGCGTTGACGCCAGGAGAGGAAGCGAGACCCAGTACTTC
CSVDARRGSETQYF
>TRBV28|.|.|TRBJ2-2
TGTGCCAGCAGTTTCCCCGCCACCGGGGAGCTGTTTTTT
CASSFPATGELFF
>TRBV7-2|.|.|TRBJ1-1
TGTGCCAGCAGGAGGACAGCCATGAACACTGAAGCTTTCTTT
CASRRTAMNTEAFF
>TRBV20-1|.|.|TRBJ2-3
TGCAGTGCTAGAGATCTAGCGTGGGGCACAGATACGCAGTATTTT
CSARDLAWGTDTQYF
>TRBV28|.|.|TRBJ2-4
TGTGCCAGCAACAGGTGGGATCCGGCCAAAAACATTCAGTACTTC
CASNRWDPAKNIQYF
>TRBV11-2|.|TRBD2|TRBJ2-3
TGTGCCAGCAGTCCCCTTTCCGGAGCGGGGGGGCTGGCAGATACGCAGTATTTT
CASSPLSGAGGLADTQYF
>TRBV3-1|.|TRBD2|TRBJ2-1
TGTGCCAGCAGCCCCTCTCCCGGGACTAGCGAGTTCTTC
CASSPSPGTSEFF
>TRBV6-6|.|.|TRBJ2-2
TGTGCCGCCTGGCAGAGTCGTACCGGGGAGCTGTTTTTT
CAAWQSRTGELFF
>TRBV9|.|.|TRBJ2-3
TGTGCCAGCAGCGTAGATCTGGTGACGCGGGATACGCAGTATTTT
CASSVDLVTRDTQYF
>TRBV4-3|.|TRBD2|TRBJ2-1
TGCGCCAGCAGCCAAGGGACTAGCGCCAATGAGCAGTTCTTC
CASSQGTSANEQFF
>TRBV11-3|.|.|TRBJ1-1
TGTGCCAGCAGCTTCCAGGAGAACACTGAAGCTTTCTTT
CASSFQENTEAFF
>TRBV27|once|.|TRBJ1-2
TGTGCCAGCAGGCTTTCGATTAACTATGGCTACACCTTC
CASRLSINYGYTF
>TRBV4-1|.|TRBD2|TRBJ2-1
TGCGCCAGCAGCCAAGAGATCTTAGCGGGGGCAGTCAATGAGCAGTTCTTC
CASSQEILAGAVNEQFF
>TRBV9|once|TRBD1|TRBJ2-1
TGTGCCAGCAGCGTAGGGTTCCCCTTGACAGGGGAGAGCTCCTACAATGAGCAGTTCTTC
CASSVGFPLTGESSYNEQFF
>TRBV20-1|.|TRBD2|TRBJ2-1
TGCAGTGCTAGAGATCTACTAGCGGCCGCGGAGCAGTTCTTC
CSARDLLAAAEQFF